This T cell receptor (beta chain) stems from a study of OX40 agonist ivuxolimab in advanced cancers. Study overall: Previous treatment with anti-PD-1, anti-PD-L1 or anti-CTLA-4 therapy was allowed; 35% to 50% had received some.

General study findings and limits: Individuals who were partial responders at 0.1-3.0 mg/kg had clonal expansion that ranked among the lowest.

Clones were read by immunoSEQ multiplex PCR, and TCRdb kept only the in-frame ones, dropping some. The sample includes roughly 30,000 clones, approximately 84% seen only once; the top ten take 18%. Note on this clone: Its antigen is as yet unknown.

Germline lookup yields CDR1 SQVTM and CDR2 ANQGSEA. The CDR3 runs to 14 residues. Trimming at V came to 4 bases and at J to 1 base, leaving 2 bases not matched to a gene. The chain recombines TRBV29-1 with TRBJ2-1; 9 bases are shared with TRBD1. The sample in question was CD4+ or CD8+ T cells sorted from blood, obtained in a trial of the OX40 agonist ivuxolimab. This sequence originates from an adult with an advanced solid tumor such as melanoma, head and neck, liver or kidney cancer. The CDR3, as DNA: TGCAGCGTTGGGGGACAGGGATCCTACAATGAGCAGTTCTTC. This encodes CSVGGQGSYNEQFF.